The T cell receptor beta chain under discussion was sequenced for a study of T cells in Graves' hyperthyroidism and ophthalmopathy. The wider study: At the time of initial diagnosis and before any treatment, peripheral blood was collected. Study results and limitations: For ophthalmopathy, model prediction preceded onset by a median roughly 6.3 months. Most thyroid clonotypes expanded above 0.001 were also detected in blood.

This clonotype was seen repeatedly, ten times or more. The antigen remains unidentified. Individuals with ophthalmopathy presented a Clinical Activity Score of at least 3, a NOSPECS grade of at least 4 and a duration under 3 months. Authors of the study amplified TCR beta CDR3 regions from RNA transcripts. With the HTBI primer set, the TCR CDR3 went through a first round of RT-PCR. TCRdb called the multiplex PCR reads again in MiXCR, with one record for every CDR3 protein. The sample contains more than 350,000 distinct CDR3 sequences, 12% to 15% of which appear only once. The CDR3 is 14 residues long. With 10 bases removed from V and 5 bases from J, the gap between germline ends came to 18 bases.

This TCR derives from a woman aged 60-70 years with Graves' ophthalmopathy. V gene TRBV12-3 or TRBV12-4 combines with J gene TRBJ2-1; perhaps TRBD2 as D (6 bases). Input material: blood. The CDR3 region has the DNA TGTGCCACCTCAAGCGGGCTCTTGAACAATGAGCAGTTCTTC. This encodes CATSSGLLNNEQFF.